Listed below are T cell receptor beta chains from one sample, sequenced in a study of identical twins. TCRdb processed the 5' RACE reads anew with MiXCR; each CDR3 protein has one entry. The data show about 190,000 distinct CDR3 sequences, around 15% seen once. These data also featured in a second study, about T cells expressing NK-cell markers.

The sequenced sample consisted of CD8+ T cells sorted from blood. These receptors came from a woman aged 18-35 years in good health. Each CDR3 is given with its conserved first and last residue. D genes are given only for firm matches.

j_call d_call v_call cdr3_aa
TRBJ1-1 . TRBV9 CASSVGHNMNTEAFF
TRBJ2-3 . TRBV11-2 CASSLFPWTSTSTDTQYF
TRBJ1-1 . TRBV20-1 CSAMQRPFLNTEAFF
TRBJ1-2 . TRBV5-6 CASSLGFGGILHENF
TRBJ2-5 TRBD1 TRBV5-8 CASSLGTGVFVQETQYF
TRBJ2-7 . TRBV20-1 CSAPPVGPSSYEQYF
TRBJ1-6 . TRBV20-1 CSARVPSQLNSPLHF
TRBJ2-3 TRBD2 TRBV12-3/TRBV12-4 CASSKGLAGGLDTDTQYF
TRBJ1-1 . TRBV12-3/TRBV12-4 CASRPGGQGAFF
TRBJ2-7 TRBD1 TRBV27 CASSSGGIPDYEQYF
TRBJ2-2 TRBD2 TRBV6-1 CASSLSGSNGELFF
TRBJ2-5 . TRBV7-2 CASSSGGTQYF
TRBJ2-1 TRBD2 TRBV20-1 CSARDRVLAGGEQFF
TRBJ2-5 TRBD1 TRBV12-3/TRBV12-4 CASSWGQGETQYF
TRBJ2-7 . TRBV12-3/TRBV12-4 CASSPAAGITAYEQYF
TRBJ2-7 TRBD2 TRBV7-6 CASSLEVGGSTWEEQYF
TRBJ2-5 TRBD2 TRBV9 CASSVWVSGSQETQYF
TRBJ2-3 . TRBV7-9 CASSSLDSDRADTQYF
TRBJ2-2 . TRBV12-3/TRBV12-4 CASSPPGGVGNTGELFF
TRBJ2-7 . TRBV7-9 CASSSRDPYEQYF
TRBJ1-5 . TRBV7-9 CASSPDPHQPQHF
TRBJ1-1 . TRBV12-3/TRBV12-4 CASSSDSTEAFF
TRBJ2-1 . TRBV7-3 CASSLQPGEQFF